This T cell receptor beta chain is from a study of T cell repertoires in ileal Crohn's disease. Study-level information: Thiopurines (approximately 10) or anti-TNF agents (about 19) were given postoperatively to about half. Per sample, roughly 0.5 micrograms of biopsy DNA were TCRB immunosequenced.

The data were produced by immunoSEQ multiplex PCR, yet TCRdb's version contains in-frame clones alone and is incomplete. Counted here are 17,000 or so clones, approximately 80% occurring once; the ten biggest clones make up 3.5% to 5%. Worth noting for this clone: Its antigen is unidentified.

Specified time point: inflamed ileum from the surgical specimen. Findings of the study overall: Sorted CD8 T cells held more high-frequency clones than CD4. Clonality above 26.8% at surgery always came with endoscopic recurrence.

The specimen sequenced was ileal tissue. This sequence originates from an adult with Crohn's disease.

CDR3 coding DNA: TGTGCCAGCAGCCCACAGGGGAATGAAAAACTGTTTTTT. Amino acid sequence: CASSPQGNEKLFF. The V call is TRBV7-9, the J call TRBJ1-4, with 7 bases that match TRBD1. Germline V lookup: CDR1 SEHNR, CDR2 FQNEAQ (reference sequence). V dropped 5 bases and J dropped 5; count of bases not matched to a gene: 2. This CDR3 spans 13 amino acids.